These 5 T cell receptor beta chains came from one sample sequenced in a study of T cells in Graves' hyperthyroidism and ophthalmopathy (dated by TCRdb to the late 2010s). Library prep was done by multiplex PCR. Sequencing took place on an Illumina HiSeq 2000. The TCR beta CDR3 regions were amplified from the RNA transcripts. For the first round of RT-PCR on the TCR CDR3, the HTBI primer set was used together with the Qiagen OneStep RT-PCR kit. TCRdb reran the public reads through fastp at Q25 and MiXCR, keeping productive beta chains. For every CDR3 protein sequence, its rows merge into one entry that carries the most common genes and DNA. This sample has approximately 620,000 distinct CDR3 sequences in its table, and more than 15% of those were observed once. Of the sample, less than 3.5% is held by the ten largest clones. Sequencing input: blood. These receptors all stem from a middle-aged woman with Graves' ophthalmopathy.

The chain employs TRBV6-2 or TRBV6-3 and TRBJ2-1, with D perhaps assigned TRBD1 or TRBD2 (5 bases each). Germline V CDR1 and CDR2: MNHEY, SVGEGT. V lost 3 bases to trimming and J lost 6 bases, with 12 bases between them. The CDR3 spans 14 residues. CDR3: CASSYLGTINEQFF. The CDR3 bases are TGTGCCAGCAGTTATCTAGGGACCATCAATGAGCAGTTCTTC.

At least ten counts were recorded for this clonotype. The chain combines TRBV7-2 with TRBJ1-1; 7 nucleotides align to TRBD1. Germline CDR1 SGHTA, CDR2 FQGNSA. Trimming took 5 bases from V and 2 from J; bases not matched to a gene: 11. The CDR3 has 16 amino acids. The CDR3 DNA sequence: TGTGCCAGCAGCCCCGGGACAGCGACCAAAAACACTGAAGCTTTCTTT. Amino acids: CASSPGTATKNTEAFF.

This clonotype occurred many times. The chain couples TRBV11-2 to TRBJ2-7, with TRBD2 as a possible D gene (6 bases). Germline CDR1 and CDR2: SGHAT and FQNNGV. Deletions cut 1 base from V and 3 bases from J, with 10 bases between. The CDR3 is 14 amino acids. The CDR3 bases are TGTGCCAGCAGCTTAGGCTCGGGAGACTACGAGCAGTACTTC. Residues: CASSLGSGDYEQYF.

In this sample, this clonotype turned up many times. This sequence joins TRBV27 and TRBJ2-7; D is possibly TRBD1 or TRBD2 (5 bases each). The V end lost 1 base, the J end lost 7 bases, and 11 bases lay between the germline ends. The CDR3 spans 13 residues. Per germline, CDR1 MNHEY and CDR2 SMNVEV (reference sequence). In nucleotides, the CDR3 is TGTGCCAGCAGTTTATACGGGGCCCGAGAGCAGTACTTC. This translates into CASSLYGAREQYF.

This clonotype was counted between two and nine times. The V call is TRBV20-1, the J call TRBJ2-1; 8 bases agree with TRBD2. CDR3 length: 12 amino acids. With V trimmed by 7 bases and J by 4 bases, 3 bases remained unmatched. Germline V gene lookup returns CDR1 DFQATT and CDR2 SNEGSKA (reference sequence). This CDR3 is CSVAGGYNEQFF. CDR3 in DNA: TGCAGTGTTGCGGGGGGTTACAATGAGCAGTTCTTC.